The 3 T cell receptor beta chains below all came from one sample that was sequenced in a study of a mutant IDH1 vaccine in newly diagnosed glioma. The antigens of these receptors remain unknown. Assay used: immunoSEQ multiplex PCR; TCRdb lists only in-frame clones, some missing. This table holds 35,000 to 55,000 clones, around 81% found once. As to time point: week 35, safety follow-up. Each vaccine dose was 300 ug of mutant IDH1 20-mer peptide, with topical imiquimod. The sample consisted of PBMCs, taken from a glioma patient whose treatment included an IDH1 peptide vaccine. These receptors were obtained from a woman in her thirties or forties with glioma. Some clones in this sample may be carry-over from other donors' samples.

This chain joins TRBV7-2 and TRBJ1-4, with D uncertain. Germline values: CDR1 SGHTA, CDR2 FQGNSA. Trimming left V 1 base short and J 8 bases short, with 8 bases between. The CDR3 is 13 amino acids. CDR3 sequence: CASSLEDREKLFF. The CDR3 nucleotides read TGTGCCAGCAGCTTAGAGGACCGGGAAAAACTGTTTTTT. Full variable domain (missing parts from reference TRBV7-2 and TRBJ1-4): GAGVSQSPSNKVTEKGKDVELRCDPISGHTALYWYRQSLGQGLEFLIYFQGNSAPDKSGLPSDRFSAERTGGSVSTLTIQRTQQEDSAVYLCASSLEDREKLFFGSGTQLSVL.

The chain joins TRBV7-8 to TRBJ2-7; 9 bases align to TRBD1. V gave up 1 base and J gave up 4 bases; unmatched junction bases: 5. Germline V CDR1 and CDR2: SGHVS, FQNEAQ. The CDR3 is made up of 15 amino acids. CDR3 DNA: TGTGCCAGCAGCTTAGTTAGGACAGGGGATTACGAGCAGTACTTC. This codes for CASSLVRTGDYEQYF.

The rearrangement joins TRBV27 to TRBJ1-2; D is ambiguous. Germline V CDR1 and CDR2: MNHEY, SMNVEV (reference sequence). The CDR3 extends over 14 amino acids. The V end was cut by 0 bases, the J end by 3 bases, with 8 bases between. The CDR3 coding sequence is TGTGCCAGCAGTTTATCTCGCGTCCACTATGGCTACACCTTC. This sequence encodes CASSLSRVHYGYTF.